This T cell receptor beta chain was captured by sequencing in a study of Ad26.COV2.S vaccination and SARS-CoV-2 variants. This clone showed up just once. Clones were sequenced by immunoSEQ multiplex PCR, and TCRdb holds only the in-frame ones, with some missing. The table lists about 420,000 clones, around 89% of them singletons, with 3.6% in the top ten. V lost 7 bases to trimming and J lost 1 base; unmatched junction nucleotides: 7. Germline-derived CDR1 and CDR2 are MNHEY and SVGAGI. The CDR3 is 15 amino acids. Described treatment: around 19 received Ad26.COV2.S at low or high dose, single or two shots; 5 received placebo; per-sample allocation not given. Samples were taken on day 63 after the first vaccine or placebo injection. Ad26.COV2.S expressed prefusion-stabilized spike from the original Wuhan strain.

Sequenced here: peripheral blood, sampled in a trial of Ad26.COV2.S vaccine versus placebo. The gene calls are TRBV6-5 and TRBJ1-1; 9 bases fit TRBD1. This clonotype was sampled from a person between 18 and 65 years old who received the Ad26.COV2.S COVID-19 vaccine or a placebo. CDR3 amino acids: CASTWTGVSNTEAFF. The DNA for the CDR3 is TGTGCCAGCACTTGGACAGGGGTATCGAACACTGAAGCTTTCTTT.